A single sample gave rise to the 32 T cell receptor beta chains below, sequenced in a study of T cells in narcolepsy. This table comes from immunoSEQ multiplex PCR, and its TCRdb copy is limited to in-frame clones, with some not included. The table includes about 32,000 clones, 87% detected once. The sample taken for sequencing was CD45RA- memory CD4+ T cells from PBMCs. These TCRs come from a human donor with narcolepsy.

The chain recombines TRBV13 with TRBJ2-5; 12 positions agree with TRBD2. CDR3 length: 15 residues. J gave up 7 bases and V 5 bases, and 8 bases lay outside the gene matches. Germline values: CDR1 PRHDT, CDR2 FYEKMQ (reference sequence). The CDR3 sequence: CASSGRLAGDGTQYF. CDR3 nucleotide sequence: TGTGCCAGCAGCGGGAGACTAGCGGGAGACGGGACCCAGTACTTC.

This clone came up a few times. The V gene is TRBV6-1, the J gene TRBJ1-5; D remains ambiguous. Germline V lookup: CDR1 MNHNS, CDR2 SASEGT. This CDR3 spans 13 amino acids. V was trimmed by 2 bases and J by 5 bases, leaving 7 bases between them. The CDR3 loop reads CASSESRHQPQHF. The CDR3 nucleotides read TGTGCCAGCAGTGAAAGTCGACATCAGCCCCAGCATTTT.

V gene TRBV4-3 combines with J gene TRBJ1-2; D not resolved. The CDR3 has 14 residues. CDR1 is LGHNA and CDR2 is YSLEER in the germline V gene. Trimming pared 0 bases from V and 1 base from J, leaving 6 bases between. CDR3 loop: CASSQDADNYGYTF. The CDR3 DNA is TGCGCCAGCAGCCAAGATGCAGATAACTATGGCTACACCTTC.

This chain connects TRBV30 to TRBJ2-5, with D unresolved. Trimming removed 4 bases from V and 2 bases from J, with 8 bases in between. Looked up from germline, CDR1 is GTSNPN and CDR2 is SVGIG (reference sequence). The CDR3 length is 12 residues. The CDR3 bases are TGTGCCTGGAAGGCATCTCAAGAGACCCAGTACTTC. It codes for CAWKASQETQYF.

The chain combines TRBV30 with TRBJ1-2, with a possible D match to TRBD1 (6 bases). CDR1 and CDR2 (germline): GTSNPN, SVGIG (reference sequence). The CDR3 is 13 amino acids. Trimming stripped 6 bases from V and 2 bases from J, with 13 bases between. CDR3 in DNA: TGTGCCTGTTCCAGGGGTCAGAACTATGGCTACACCTTC. Encoded protein: CACSRGQNYGYTF.

This clone was counted a single time. V and J are TRBV30 and TRBJ2-1, with 8 positions matching TRBD2. CDR1 and CDR2 from the germline V gene are GTSNPN and SVGIG (reference sequence). The CDR3 has 14 residues. V shed 5 bases, J shed 3 bases, and the junction held 6 bases outside the gene matches. Here the CDR3 reads CAWSGSGGYNEQFF. The CDR3 coding sequence is TGTGCCTGGTCAGGGAGCGGGGGCTACAATGAGCAGTTCTTC.

The chain links TRBV20-1 to TRBJ2-3; the D is unclear. CDR3 size: 11 residues. Germline V gene sequence: CDR1 DFQATT, CDR2 SNEGSKA (reference sequence). V was cut by 7 bases and J by 1 base, with 6 bases left in between. The CDR3: CSVSRTDTQYF. CDR3 DNA: TGCAGTGTTTCTCGCACAGATACGCAGTATTTT.

The V gene is TRBV18, the J gene TRBJ1-2; unclear D gene. Trimming shortened V by 5 bases and J by 3 bases, and 10 bases separated the two germline ends. Per germline, CDR1 KGHSH and CDR2 LQKENI. This CDR3 region has 13 residues. DNA for the CDR3: TGTGCCAGCTCAGCGTCCGGGGACTATGGCTACACCTTC. Amino acid sequence: CASSASGDYGYTF.

The chain recombines TRBV6-1 with TRBJ1-5; 7 bases are shared with TRBD1. Germline CDR1 reads MNHNS; CDR2 reads SASEGT. V dropped 4 bases and J dropped 9; count of bases not matched to a gene: 6. This CDR3 is built from 13 residues. The CDR3 DNA follows: TGTGCCAGCAGTGGGATGACAGGGCGGCCCCAGCATTTT. Amino acids: CASSGMTGRPQHF.

The CDR3 region has the DNA TGTGCCAGCAGCTTAACACGGGACACGGGCGAGCAGTACTTC. It specifies CASSLTRDTGEQYF. The V gene is TRBV7-3, the J gene TRBJ2-7; possible D gene TRBD1, 6 bases. The ends were cut back, 0 bases at V and 6 bases at J, with 12 bases in the middle. The germline V gene encodes CDR1 SGHTA and CDR2 FQGTGA. The CDR3 contains 14 residues.

The gene calls are TRBV7-8 and TRBJ2-5; 9 nucleotides match TRBD1. In germline, CDR1 is SGHVS, CDR2 FQNEAQ. The CDR3 is 16 amino acids. J was trimmed by 2 bases and V by 3 bases; bases with no gene match: 7. The CDR3 sequence: CASSLSGQGSQETQYF. The CDR3 coding sequence is TGTGCCAGCAGCTTGTCCGGACAGGGGTCACAAGAGACCCAGTACTTC.

The chain joins TRBV28 to TRBJ1-4; D is perhaps TRBD1 (6 bases). This CDR3 contains 14 residues. CDR1 and CDR2 (germline): MDHEN, SYDVKM. Trimming removed 2 bases at V and 11 bases at J, with 15 bases between. CDR3 residues: CASSLTQGWDKLFF. DNA for the CDR3: TGTGCCAGCAGTTTAACACAGGGCTGGGATAAACTGTTTTTT.

The chain links TRBV7-2 to TRBJ1-2, with D tentatively TRBD1 (5 bases). The CDR3 is made up of 13 amino acids. Germline CDR1 reads SGHTA; CDR2 reads FQGNSA. V was pared by 5 bases and J by 2 bases, with 9 bases between. This CDR3 reads CASSPGPNYGYTF. CDR3 nucleotide sequence: TGTGCCAGCAGCCCGGGACCGAACTATGGCTACACCTTC.

This chain uses TRBV5-4 with TRBJ2-7, with D perhaps matching TRBD1 (6 bases). V was cut by 1 base and J by 5 bases, with 10 bases left in between. The CDR3 has 13 amino acids. The germline V gene has CDR1 SGHNT and CDR2 YYREEE (reference sequence). In DNA, the CDR3 is TGTGCCAGCAGCTTGAGGGGGAGCGACGAGCAGTACTTC. Its translation is CASSLRGSDEQYF.

About this clone: Relative to the germline gene, one junction end is altered; a read error may explain this. This sequence joins TRBV4-3 and TRBJ1-6; D gene uncertain. Germline-derived CDR1 and CDR2 are LGHNA and YSLEER. This CDR3 has 14 amino acids. CDR3 protein: CASSQESFNSPLHF. The DNA for the CDR3 is TGCGCCAGCAGCCAAGAATCCTTTAATTCACCCCTCCACTTT.

The chain combines TRBV7-2 with TRBJ2-2; D unclear. CDR1 and CDR2 (germline): SGHTA, FQGNSA. The V gene lost 0 bases and the J gene lost 4 bases, with 6 bases spanning the gap. The CDR3 extends over 14 amino acids. The CDR3 is CASSLAGFTGELFF. The CDR3 region has the DNA TGTGCCAGCAGCTTAGCAGGGTTCACCGGGGAGCTGTTTTTT.

The V gene is TRBV6-1, the J gene TRBJ2-3, with 14 bases matching TRBD2. The CDR3 totals 15 residues. Germline V gene lookup returns CDR1 MNHNS and CDR2 SASEGT. Trimming cost V 6 bases and J 4 bases; bases outside gene matches: 3. The CDR3 region is CASRSGLAGADTQYF. The CDR3, as DNA: TGTGCCAGCAGGTCGGGACTAGCGGGAGCAGATACGCAGTATTTT.

This clone was observed a handful of times. The J gene is TRBJ1-5, the V gene TRBV28; 9 bases fit TRBD1. CDR1 and CDR2 from the germline V gene are MDHEN and SYDVKM. Trimming cost V 2 bases and J 3 bases; bases outside gene matches: 5. This CDR3 has 16 amino acids. The CDR3 DNA follows: TGTGCCAGCAGTTTAAGGGACAGGGTCGACAATCAGCCCCAGCATTTT. This encodes CASSLRDRVDNQPQHF.

CDR3 amino acids: CASSEWVGMNTEAFF. CDR3 nucleotide sequence: TGTGCCAGCAGTGAGTGGGTGGGTATGAACACTGAAGCTTTCTTT. This sequence joins TRBV6-1 and TRBJ1-1; D gene unclear. Trimming took off 3 bases at V and 0 bases at J, with 11 bases between the two ends. The V gene's germline CDR1 is MNHNS and CDR2 SASEGT. CDR3 size: 15 residues.

Details on this clone: A read error may account for a junction end that differs from germline. Other DNA sequences in this specimen translate into the identical CDR3. The V call is TRBV4-3, the J call TRBJ1-2; TRBD1 matches at 7 bases. This CDR3 comprises 14 residues. Germline V CDR1 and CDR2: LGHNA, YSLEER. The CDR3 protein is CASSQAGTDYGYTF. CDR3 nucleotide sequence: TGCGCCAGCAGCCAGGCGGGGACAGACTATGGTTACACCTTC.

The rearrangement links TRBV18 to TRBJ1-1; the D is unclear. Trimming removed 6 bases from V and 4 bases from J, with 12 bases in between. The germline V gene has CDR1 KGHSH and CDR2 LQKENI. The CDR3 is made up of 13 amino acids. CDR3 sequence: CASSPPGATEAFF. The DNA of the CDR3 is TGTGCCAGCTCCCCCCCGGGCGCCACTGAAGCTTTCTTT. The complete variable domain, with remaining parts taken from reference TRBV18 and TRBJ1-1, reads NAGVMQNPRHLVRRRGQEARLRCSPMKGHSHVYWYRQLPEEGLKFMVYLQKENIIDESGMPKERFSAEFPKEGPSILRIQQVVRGDSAAYFCASSPPGATEAFFGQGTRLTVV.

The V call is TRBV7-2, the J call TRBJ2-7; 14 nucleotides align to TRBD2. CDR3 length: 15 amino acids. Losses at the gene ends were 5 bases for V and 9 bases for J; bases not matched to a gene: 9. Germline assignment: CDR1 SGHTA and CDR2 FQGNSA. The CDR3 DNA reads TGTGCCAGCAGCCCTCCGGGACTAGCGGGAGATCGGCAGTACTTC. Protein product: CASSPPGLAGDRQYF. Using reference TRBV7-2 and TRBJ2-7 for the parts outside the CDR3, the full variable domain is GAGVSQSPSNKVTEKGKDVELRCDPISGHTALYWYRQSLGQGLEFLIYFQGNSAPDKSGLPSDRFSAERTGGSVSTLTIQRTQQEDSAVYLCASSPPGLAGDRQYFGPGTRLTVT.

The chain links TRBV4-2 to TRBJ2-1; D call uncertain. V lost 1 base, J lost 5 bases, and 9 bases lay in between. CDR1 and CDR2 from the germline V gene are LGHNA and YNFKEQ. The CDR3 has 14 amino acids. The CDR3 loop is CASSQGIRDNEQFF. Here the CDR3 DNA reads TGTGCCAGCAGCCAAGGGATTCGGGACAATGAGCAGTTCTTC.

The V call is TRBV6-1, the J call TRBJ1-2; no definite D call. The CDR3 is 13 amino acids. The V gene's germline CDR1 is MNHNS and CDR2 SASEGT. V lost 2 bases, J lost 5 bases, and 9 bases lay in between. This CDR3 reads CASSEQTNYGYTF. The CDR3 nucleotides are TGTGCCAGCAGTGAACAAACGAATTATGGCTACACCTTC.

The chain couples TRBV4-2 to TRBJ2-5; the match to TRBD2 covers 11 bases. With 4 bases clipped from V and 4 bases from J, the junction kept 8 bases outside the gene matches. CDR1 LGHNA and CDR2 YNFKEQ come from the germline V gene. The CDR3 consists of 16 residues. CDR3 region: CASSRTQLAGVETQYF. DNA for the CDR3: TGTGCCAGCAGCCGGACCCAACTAGCGGGGGTAGAGACCCAGTACTTC.

The J gene is TRBJ2-7, the V gene TRBV7-2; either TRBD1 or TRBD2 may supply D (6 bases each). V was clipped by 3 bases and J by 11 bases, with 26 bases between them. The CDR3 is 16 amino acids. The V gene's germline CDR1 is SGHTA and CDR2 FQGNSA. The CDR3 is CASSLTLERGRPLEYF. In DNA form, the CDR3 reads TGTGCCAGCAGCTTGACGTTGGAGAGGGGGAGGCCCTTAGAGTACTTC.

This clone has more than one count but fewer than ten. The rearrangement uses TRBV4-3 and TRBJ1-2; 7 positions match TRBD1. This CDR3 has 14 amino acids. Germline V gene sequence: CDR1 LGHNA, CDR2 YSLEER. The V segment lost 1 base and the J segment 6 bases; nucleotides outside the gene matches: 5. The CDR3 reads CASSQGQGTDGYTF. The CDR3 DNA reads as TGCGCCAGCAGCCAAGGACAGGGTACGGATGGCTACACCTTC.

The chain links TRBV6-5 to TRBJ2-7; a weak D match, TRBD1 (7 bases). Per the germline V gene, CDR1 is MNHEY and CDR2 is SVGAGI. This CDR3 spans 15 amino acids. Trimming removed 7 bases at V and 5 bases at J, with 21 bases between. This chain's CDR3 is CASKTSGGRRDEQYF. CDR3 nucleotide sequence: TGTGCCAGCAAAACCTCAGGGGGTAGGAGGGACGAGCAGTACTTC.

This clone was observed once. The DNA of the CDR3 is TGTGCCTGGAGTACGGGGGATGGCTACACCTTC. Its protein is CAWSTGDGYTF. The chain links TRBV30 to TRBJ1-2; D may be TRBD1 (5 bases). With 2 bases removed from V and 6 bases from J, the gap between germline ends came to 7 bases. The CDR3 is 11 amino acids. CDR1 is GTSNPN, CDR2 SVGIG, per germline (reference sequence).

The chain links TRBV5-4 to TRBJ2-1, with a weak D call TRBD2 (6 bases). CDR1 and CDR2 from the germline V gene are SGHNT and YYREEE (reference sequence). The CDR3 sequence is 11 residues long. V lost 4 bases and J 9 bases, leaving 8 bases between the germline ends. The CDR3: CASSRDSEQFF. The CDR3 region has the DNA TGTGCCAGCAGCCGGGACTCTGAGCAGTTCTTC.

V usage is TRBV5-6 and J usage is TRBJ2-2; unclear D gene. The CDR3 is made up of 13 amino acids. V shed 0 bases and J shed 7 bases, with 7 bases lying between them. The germline gives CDR1 SGHDT, CDR2 YYEEEE. The CDR3 loop is CASSLAGVGELFF. DNA for the CDR3: TGTGCCAGCAGCTTGGCTGGGGTCGGGGAGCTGTTTTTT.

The chain is built from TRBV6-5 and TRBJ2-1; possible D gene TRBD2, 6 bases. Trimming left V 4 bases short and J 6 bases short, with 10 bases between. CDR1 and CDR2 (germline): MNHEY, SVGAGI. This CDR3 has 13 amino acids. The CDR3 loop is CASSFGGSNEQFF. CDR3 DNA sequence: TGTGCCAGCAGTTTCGGAGGGTCCAATGAGCAGTTCTTC.